This entry lists 15 T cell receptor beta chains sequenced from one sample in a study of cytomegalovirus exposure and HLA in healthy donors. The PCR was carried out with 60 Vbeta primers and 13 Jbeta primers. Assay: immunoSEQ multiplex PCR; the TCRdb copy retains only in-frame clones and omits some. The sample gives about 170,000 clones, about 59% of which show up once; roughly 2.9% is in the top ten. The sample consisted of PBMCs. Receptors originate from a man in his forties in good health and CMV-seronegative.

This rearrangement joins TRBV28 to TRBJ1-1; no definite D call. Trimming took off 3 bases at V and 0 bases at J, with 5 bases between the two ends. The CDR3 length is 13 residues. CDR1 is MDHEN and CDR2 is SYDVKM in the germline V gene. The CDR3 DNA reads TGTGCCAGCAGTTTCCGGTTGAACACTGAAGCTTTCTTT. This translates into CASSFRLNTEAFF.

J is TRBJ1-2 and V is TRBV7-2; no clear D gene. From germline, CDR1 is SGHTA and CDR2 FQGNSA. This CDR3 region has 12 residues. V lost 1 base and J lost 5, with 5 bases in between. Here the CDR3 reads CASSLDTYGYTF. In nucleotides, the CDR3 is TGTGCCAGCAGCTTAGACACATATGGCTACACCTTC.

This clone was picked up a small number of times. J is TRBJ1-2 and V is TRBV29-1, with no clear D. CDR1 SQVTM and CDR2 ANQGSEA come from the germline V gene. The CDR3 has 13 amino acids. The V end lost 3 bases, the J end lost 1 base, and 9 bases lay between the germline ends. The CDR3 coding sequence is TGCAGCGTTGAGGCAAACTATAACTATGGCTACACCTTC. This codes for CSVEANYNYGYTF.

The J gene is TRBJ2-2, the V gene TRBV13; 7 nucleotides agree with TRBD1. This CDR3 comprises 15 residues. CDR1 and CDR2 from the germline V gene are PRHDT and FYEKMQ (reference sequence). V gave up 3 bases and J gave up 2 bases; unmatched junction bases: 3. The CDR3 nucleotides read TGTGCCAGCAGCTTTACAGGGGTCAACACCGGGGAGCTGTTTTTT. Protein sequence: CASSFTGVNTGELFF. The whole variable domain, remainder taken from reference TRBV13 and TRBJ2-2, is AAGVIQSPRHLIKEKRETATLKCYPIPRHDTVYWYQQGPGQDPQFLISFYEKMQSDKGSIPDRFSAQQFSDYHSELNMSSLELGDSALYFCASSFTGVNTGELFFGEGSRLTVL.

This clone showed up just a few times. This chain joins TRBV19 and TRBJ2-7; D may be TRBD1 (6 bases). V was trimmed by 6 bases and J by 3 bases, leaving 18 bases between them. Germline loops: CDR1 LNHDA, CDR2 SQIVND (reference sequence). This CDR3 is built from 15 residues. The CDR3 DNA sequence: TGTGCCAGTAGCCCCGACAGGTTCCCCCACTACGAGCAGTACTTC. Translating it yields CASSPDRFPHYEQYF. The full variable domain, with the rest looked up from reference TRBV19 and TRBJ2-7, is DGGITQSPKYLFRKEGQNVTLSCEQNLNHDAMYWYRQDPGQGLRLIYYSQIVNDFQKGDIAEGYSVSREKKESFPLTVTSAQKNPTAFYLCASSPDRFPHYEQYFGPGTRLTVT.

The J gene is TRBJ2-1, the V gene TRBV11-3, with 9 bases aligning to TRBD2. J gave up 6 bases and V 5 bases, and 11 bases lay outside the gene matches. Germline lookup yields CDR1 SGHNT and CDR2 YENEEA. The CDR3 spans 16 residues. Here the CDR3 reads CASSGEVAGEGNEQFF. Written as DNA, the CDR3 is TGTGCCAGCAGCGGTGAAGTAGCGGGAGAGGGCAATGAGCAGTTCTTC.

The chain uses TRBV10-3 and TRBJ2-2, with D unclear. This CDR3 has 12 amino acids. Trimming shortened V by 10 bases and J by 0 bases, and 6 bases separated the two germline ends. CDR1 and CDR2 from the germline V gene are ENHRY and SYGVKD. CDR3 sequence: CASQTNTGELFF. For the CDR3, the DNA is TGTGCCAGCCAGACGAACACCGGGGAGCTGTTTTTT.

There are a few counts of this clone. This chain links TRBV5-6 with TRBJ1-2; tentatively, D is TRBD1 (5 bases). The CDR3 contains 15 residues. V lost 4 bases, J lost 0 bases, and 13 bases lay in between. Germline V lookup: CDR1 SGHDT, CDR2 YYEEEE. CDR3 DNA sequence: TGTGCCAGCAGCGCCCCCCAGGGTCCTAACTATGGCTACACCTTC. This translates into CASSAPQGPNYGYTF.

Concerning this clone: This specimen includes other DNA sequences encoding the same CDR3. V gene TRBV18 combines with J gene TRBJ2-3; 10 nucleotides agree with TRBD1. CDR3 length: 14 residues. J was trimmed by 3 bases and V by 6 bases; bases with no gene match: 3. The germline V gene encodes CDR1 KGHSH and CDR2 LQKENI. The chain's CDR3 is CASSPGQGTDTQYF. The CDR3 coding sequence is TGTGCCAGCTCCCCGGGACAGGGGACAGATACGCAGTATTTT.

V usage is TRBV5-5 and J usage is TRBJ2-5, with D tentatively TRBD2 (6 bases). The length of the CDR3 is 16 residues. V lost 3 bases and J lost 4, with 19 bases in between. The germline V gene encodes CDR1 SGHKS and CDR2 YYEKEE (reference sequence). As DNA, the CDR3 is TGTGCCAGCAGCTCACCGGGACTCCCCGAGGGAGAGACCCAGTACTTC. Protein sequence: CASSSPGLPEGETQYF.

J is TRBJ1-2 and V is TRBV4-1; D gene uncertain. Germline V gene data show CDR1 as MGHRA and CDR2 as YSYEKL. The CDR3 is made up of 15 amino acids. V was trimmed by 0 bases and J by 4 bases, leaving 12 bases between them. CDR3 sequence reads: CASSQDAGGIYGYTF. In DNA, the CDR3 is TGCGCCAGCAGCCAAGACGCTGGAGGGATCTATGGCTACACCTTC.

V is TRBV5-1 and J is TRBJ2-5, with 11 bases matching TRBD1. Matching the DNA end better, TRBJ2-7 makes the J call doubtful. Germline loops: CDR1 SGHRS, CDR2 YFSETQ. The CDR3 length is 14 residues. The CDR3 reads CASSSDRGQYEQYF. CDR3 DNA: TGCGCCAGCAGCTCGGACAGGGGGCAATACGAGCAGTACTTC.

This clone was recorded only once. The J gene is TRBJ2-1, the V gene TRBV19, with TRBD1 matching over 8 bases. The CDR3 length is 15 residues. Germline values: CDR1 LNHDA, CDR2 SQIVND (reference sequence). V trimming: 4 bases; J trimming: 10 bases; junction bases outside the gene matches: 12. The CDR3 DNA follows: TGTGCCAGTAGTAACAGGACAGGGTCTCGGCGGGAGCAGTTCTTC. Protein: CASSNRTGSRREQFF.

The V and J genes are TRBV4-1 and TRBJ2-5, with a possible D match to TRBD1 (5 bases). There are 15 residues in the CDR3. V was trimmed by 0 bases and J by 7 bases, leaving 15 bases between them. Germline lookup yields CDR1 MGHRA and CDR2 YSYEKL. CDR3 sequence reads: CASSQDFTGRGTQYF. As DNA, the CDR3 is TGCGCCAGCAGCCAAGATTTTACAGGCCGCGGGACCCAGTACTTC.

This clone was counted between two and nine times. This sample also contains other DNA sequences that code for the same CDR3. The CDR3 protein is CASSFRGGNSPLHF. CDR3 nucleotide sequence: TGTGCCAGCAGCTTCAGGGGTGGGAATTCACCCCTCCACTTT. The genes are TRBV27 and TRBJ1-6; perhaps TRBD1 as D (6 bases). Germline V CDR1 and CDR2: MNHEY, SMNVEV (reference sequence). The CDR3 sequence is 14 residues long. Trimming took 6 bases from V and 7 from J, leaving 13 bases between them.